The 27 T cell receptor beta chains in this list originate from one sample, sequenced in a study of blood T cell repertoires in COVID-19. This table comes from immunoSEQ multiplex PCR, and its TCRdb copy is limited to in-frame clones, with some not included. The table lists approximately 300,000 clones, roughly 90% of them singletons. Sequenced material: peripheral blood. These receptors originate from a man aged 18 to 35 who had recovered from COVID-19.

The chain uses TRBV6-4 and TRBJ2-1; TRBD1 might be the D (5 bases). V was cut by 6 bases and J by 0 bases, with 12 bases left in between. CDR1 is MRHNA and CDR2 is SNTAGT in the germline V gene. The CDR3 loop spans 15 amino acids. The CDR3 sequence: CASRETVSSYNEQFF. The CDR3 DNA is TGTGCCAGCAGAGAGACAGTAAGCTCCTACAATGAGCAGTTCTTC.

This sequence joins TRBV4-3 and TRBJ1-2; 7 positions match TRBD1. After removal of 4 bases from V and 3 bases from J, the junction contained 20 bases not matched to a gene. This CDR3 has 19 amino acids. Germline V CDR1 and CDR2: LGHNA, YSLEER. The CDR3 DNA sequence: TGCGCCAGCAGCCTGATTCTCCGGGACAGTTCTCAGTTGTACTATGGCTACACCTTC. Its protein is CASSLILRDSSQLYYGYTF.

This chain links TRBV5-4 with TRBJ2-3, with 11 bases lining up with TRBD2. Germline V gene data show CDR1 as SGHNT and CDR2 as YYREEE (reference sequence). The CDR3 is made up of 17 amino acids. The V and J ends lost 1 base and 2 bases, in that order; junction bases with no gene match: 6. For the CDR3, the DNA is TGTGCCAGCAGCTTGACTCTAGCGGGGGGTATCACAGATACGCAGTATTTT. It codes for CASSLTLAGGITDTQYF.

The V gene is TRBV27, the J gene TRBJ2-3; TRBD2 aligns across 15 bases. This CDR3 has 19 residues. The germline V gene encodes CDR1 MNHEY and CDR2 SMNVEV (reference sequence). V lost 6 bases and J lost 2; bases outside the gene matches: 12. CDR3 residues: CASRSGGTSGRSYTDTQYF. The CDR3 bases are TGTGCCAGCAGGTCCGGAGGGACTAGCGGGAGGTCTTACACAGATACGCAGTATTTT.

The chain is built from TRBV6-5 and TRBJ2-5, with a weak D call TRBD1 (5 bases). Trimming stripped 2 bases from V and 2 bases from J, with 15 bases between. This CDR3 spans 16 amino acids. Germline lookup yields CDR1 MNHEY and CDR2 SVGAGI. The DNA for the CDR3 is TGTGCCAGCAGTTACCTAACAGGAGCTTGGCAAGAGACCCAGTACTTC. Translation gives CASSYLTGAWQETQYF.

This chain links TRBV4-1 with TRBJ2-2, with D possibly TRBD1 on 5 matching bases. Looked up from germline, CDR1 is MGHRA and CDR2 is YSYEKL. The V gene lost 0 bases and the J gene lost 8 bases, with 13 bases spanning the gap. The CDR3 has 15 residues. In nucleotides, the CDR3 is TGCGCCAGCAGCCAAGATAAGGGGCTTGGGGGGGAGCTGTTTTTT. Amino acids: CASSQDKGLGGELFF.

The chain couples TRBV2 to TRBJ2-7; D call uncertain. This CDR3 spans 14 amino acids. V was shortened by 10 bases and J by 5 bases, with 21 bases between the two germline ends. Germline V CDR1 and CDR2: SNHLY, FYNNEI. The CDR3 sequence: CATNNLRGQNEQYF. The CDR3 bases are TGTGCCACAAACAACCTTCGTGGGCAGAACGAGCAGTACTTC.

The CDR3 protein is CASSPPGHLNQPQHF. CDR3 nucleotide sequence: TGCGCCAGCAGCCCGCCGGGACACTTAAATCAGCCCCAGCATTTT. The rearrangement links TRBV4-1 to TRBJ1-5; the D gene is possibly TRBD1 (6 bases). V was trimmed by 4 bases and J by 4 bases, leaving 14 bases between them. The germline CDR1 and CDR2 sequences are MGHRA and YSYEKL. The CDR3 covers 15 residues.

This clone was observed once. The chain couples TRBV7-2 to TRBJ2-2; 9 bases agree with TRBD2. The junction had 5 bases not matched to a gene; V was cut back by 0 bases and J by 0 bases. This CDR3 is built from 18 residues. Germline-derived CDR1 and CDR2 are SGHTA and FQGNSA. CDR3 in amino acids: CASSLALVAGANTGELFF. CDR3 in DNA: TGTGCCAGCAGCTTAGCGTTGGTAGCGGGGGCGAACACCGGGGAGCTGTTTTTT.

The V gene is TRBV4-3, the J gene TRBJ2-5; TRBD2 agrees at 9 bases. J lost 5 bases, V lost 1 base, and 8 bases had no gene match. Germline-derived CDR1 and CDR2 are LGHNA and YSLEER. The CDR3 is 16 amino acids. In nucleotides, the CDR3 is TGCGCCAGCAGCCAAGCTGGCGGGGGGGTTCTGGAGACCCAGTACTTC. Translation: CASSQAGGGVLETQYF.

The rearrangement joins TRBV27 to TRBJ1-5; TRBD1 matches 7 bases. This CDR3 is 14 amino acids long. Germline V CDR1 and CDR2: MNHEY, SMNVEV (reference sequence). Losses at the gene ends were 0 bases for V and 4 bases for J; bases not matched to a gene: 0. This CDR3 reads CASSLSQGNQPQHF. CDR3 nucleotide sequence: TGTGCCAGCAGTTTATCACAGGGGAATCAGCCCCAGCATTTT.

The chain links TRBV19 to TRBJ2-1, with a possible D match to TRBD2 (6 bases). The CDR3 sequence is 15 residues long. The germline CDR1 and CDR2 sequences are LNHDA and SQIVND (reference sequence). Trimming removed 8 bases at V and 5 bases at J, with 19 bases between. This CDR3 is CASSPQTRPHNEQFF. The CDR3 DNA reads TGTGCCAGTTCTCCTCAGACTAGACCTCACAATGAGCAGTTCTTC.

The genes are TRBV19 and TRBJ2-1; possible D gene TRBD2, 5 bases. V gave up 5 bases and J gave up 2 bases, with 7 bases separating them. CDR1 and CDR2 from the germline V gene are LNHDA and SQIVND (reference sequence). The CDR3 has 13 residues. The CDR3 sequence: CASSETTYNEQFF. The CDR3 nucleotides read TGTGCCAGTAGTGAGACTACCTACAATGAGCAGTTCTTC.

V gene TRBV9 combines with J gene TRBJ1-2, with D possibly matching TRBD1 (5 bases). The CDR3 covers 17 residues. Trimming stripped 4 bases from V and 8 bases from J, with 27 bases between. Germline V gene data show CDR1 as SGDLS and CDR2 as YYNGEE. The CDR3 loop is CASSPSGGGHPVEGYTF. In DNA, the CDR3 is TGTGCCAGCAGCCCCTCGGGGGGAGGACACCCCGTCGAGGGCTACACCTTC.

The V gene is TRBV7-6, the J gene TRBJ2-1; possible D gene TRBD2, 6 bases. The CDR3 extends over 15 amino acids. V shed 3 bases and J shed 8 bases, with 17 bases lying between them. Germline assignment: CDR1 SGHVS and CDR2 FNYEAQ. In DNA, the CDR3 is TGTGCCAGCAGCTTCTCTAGCGTAAGCGGCGATGAGCAGTTCTTC. It encodes CASSFSSVSGDEQFF.

A few counts support this clone. This chain joins TRBV29-1 and TRBJ2-7; TRBD1 matches 9 bases. The germline V gene encodes CDR1 SQVTM and CDR2 ANQGSEA. This CDR3 comprises 12 residues. V was pared by 2 bases and J by 10 bases, with 6 bases of the junction left unmatched. The CDR3 region has the DNA TGCAGCGTTGAAACCGGGACAGGGATTCAGTACTTC. It is translated as CSVETGTGIQYF.

The V gene is TRBV19, the J gene TRBJ1-2; no definite D call. V shed 5 bases and J shed 4 bases, with 20 bases lying between them. Germline V gives CDR1 LNHDA, CDR2 SQIVND (reference sequence). The CDR3 spans 16 residues. For the CDR3, the DNA is TGTGCCAGTAGTGAGAATTCTTACCCGGGAGCCTATGGCTACACCTTC. Translated: CASSENSYPGAYGYTF.

The rearrangement uses TRBV18 and TRBJ1-5; D perhaps matches TRBD1 (5 bases). Trimming shortened V by 5 bases and J by 1 base, and 12 bases separated the two germline ends. Germline CDR1 and CDR2: KGHSH and LQKENI. The CDR3 is made up of 15 amino acids. CDR3 residues: CASSTDRVSNQPQHF. The CDR3 coding sequence is TGTGCCAGCTCAACCGACAGAGTAAGCAATCAGCCCCAGCATTTT.

This clone showed up just once. The J gene is TRBJ2-1, the V gene TRBV27; 9 nucleotides match TRBD2. The CDR3 extends over 16 amino acids. After removal of 0 bases from V and 7 bases from J, the junction contained 7 bases not matched to a gene. CDR1 and CDR2 from the germline V gene are MNHEY and SMNVEV (reference sequence). The CDR3 bases are TGTGCCAGCAGTTTATCCGTAGCGGGGGCTCGGAATGAGCAGTTCTTC. This encodes CASSLSVAGARNEQFF.

This clone was observed a handful of times. In nucleotides, the CDR3 is TGCGCCAGCAGCCAAGATATTGCCCGGGAGAACACCGGGGAGCTGTTTTTT. Translated: CASSQDIARENTGELFF. The V call is TRBV4-1, the J call TRBJ2-2; TRBD2 is a possible D gene (5 bases). Trimming cost V 0 bases and J 1 base, with 12 bases left between them. The CDR3 is 17 residues long. The germline V gene has CDR1 MGHRA and CDR2 YSYEKL.

The chain carries TRBV2 and TRBJ1-1; 7 nucleotides match TRBD1. The ends lost 5 bases at V and 5 bases at J; junction bases unmatched: 8. The CDR3 sequence is 14 residues long. Germline V gene lookup returns CDR1 SNHLY and CDR2 FYNNEI. CDR3: CASSLQGSATEAFF. The CDR3 DNA sequence: TGTGCCAGCAGTTTACAGGGGAGCGCAACTGAAGCTTTCTTT.

This clone was detected a few times. This chain uses TRBV4-1 with TRBJ2-2; D gene unclear. There are 12 residues in the CDR3. Germline CDR1 MGHRA, CDR2 YSYEKL. Between the trimmed V and J ends, which lost 4 bases and 8 bases, there was a span of 8 bases. The CDR3 DNA reads TGCGCCAGCAGCCGAAACAAGGGGGAGCTGTTTTTT. It specifies CASSRNKGELFF.

This clone has a handful of counts. The chain employs TRBV7-3 and TRBJ2-1, with D unresolved. The germline V gene encodes CDR1 SGHTA and CDR2 FQGTGA. The CDR3 covers 13 residues. V lost 4 bases and J 2 bases, leaving 6 bases between the germline ends. The chain's CDR3 is CASSSAAYNEQFF. DNA for the CDR3: TGTGCCAGCAGCTCGGCGGCCTACAATGAGCAGTTCTTC.

The chain uses TRBV4-2 and TRBJ2-6; 10 positions agree with TRBD2. The germline V gene has CDR1 LGHNA and CDR2 YNFKEQ. The V and J ends lost 1 base and 2 bases, in that order; junction bases with no gene match: 2. The CDR3 is 17 residues long. The CDR3 nucleotides are TGTGCCAGCAGCCAAGTGCTAGCGGGAGCTGGGGCCAACGTCCTGACTTTC. Its protein product is CASSQVLAGAGANVLTF.

CDR3 amino acids: CASSRGTGGGYTF. The DNA for the CDR3 is TGTGCCAGCAGCCGCGGGACAGGGGGTGGCTACACCTTC. This chain joins TRBV16 and TRBJ1-2; 11 bases align to TRBD1. J was trimmed by 7 bases and V by 4 bases; bases with no gene match: 2. The CDR3 is made up of 13 amino acids. Germline V gene sequence: CDR1 KGHSY, CDR2 FQNENV.

This clone appeared once. The gene calls are TRBV4-3 and TRBJ1-1, with 7 bases identical to TRBD1. CDR1 and CDR2 from the germline V gene are LGHNA and YSLEER. This CDR3 has 16 residues. After removal of 0 bases from V and 3 bases from J, the junction contained 7 bases not matched to a gene. The CDR3 is CASSQDAVTGDTEAFF. CDR3 nucleotide sequence: TGCGCCAGCAGCCAAGATGCCGTCACAGGGGACACTGAAGCTTTCTTT.

The chain recombines TRBV2 with TRBJ2-4, with D possibly being TRBD2 (6 bases). V was shortened by 3 bases and J by 0 bases, with 9 bases between the two germline ends. This CDR3 has 15 amino acids. Per germline, CDR1 SNHLY and CDR2 FYNNEI. The CDR3 loop reads CASSERLVAKNIQYF. Here the CDR3 DNA reads TGTGCCAGCAGTGAGCGACTAGTAGCCAAAAACATTCAGTACTTC.